Listed below are T cell receptor beta chains from one sample, sequenced in a study of blood T cell repertoires in COVID-19. Repertoires were generated with immunoSEQ multiplex PCR, while TCRdb's copy carries only in-frame clones and drops some. The table has about 73,000 clones, approximately 80% seen once. The sample was peripheral blood. Receptors originate from a woman aged 60 to 75 with acute or convalescent COVID-19. CDR3s include the opening cysteine and the closing phenylalanine or tryptophan. Fields, in order: CDR3 length, J gene, V gene, D gene, clone size, CDR3 protein, CDR3 DNA. The D gene is left open where the match is weak. The size field is filled for only some rows; it gives once, few, many or a size class.

16	TRBJ1-1	TRBV5-1	TRBD1	NA	CASRDRVGPMNTEAFF	TGCGCCAGCAGAGACAGGGTAGGGCCCATGAACACTGAAGCTTTCTTT
16	TRBJ2-1	TRBV5-1	TRBD1	NA	CASSVRTGVIWHEQFF	TGCGCCAGCAGCGTACGGACAGGGGTGATCTGGCATGAGCAGTTCTTC
14	TRBJ1-1	TRBV30	TRBD1	NA	CAWVTGTGGPEAFF	TGTGCCTGGGTTACCGGGACAGGGGGCCCTGAAGCTTTCTTT
15	TRBJ2-1	TRBV6-2/TRBV6-3	TRBD2	NA	CASSPVGEGRNEQFF	TGTGCCAGCAGCCCCGTCGGGGAGGGAAGGAATGAGCAGTTCTTC
12	TRBJ1-1	TRBV7-9	NA	NA	CASSLAVNEAFF	TGTGCCAGCAGCTTAGCCGTAAATGAAGCTTTCTTT
14	TRBJ1-4	TRBV28	NA	once	CASSFGGVGEKLFF	TGTGCCAGCAGTTTTGGGGGCGTTGGAGAAAAACTGTTTTTT
20	TRBJ2-3	TRBV19	TRBD2	NA	CASSMYFGTSGGGGTDTQYF	TGTGCCAGTAGTATGTACTTTGGGACTAGCGGGGGAGGTGGCACAGATACGCAGTATTTT
14	TRBJ2-7	TRBV6-1	NA	NA	CASSDRDFGLEQYF	TGTGCCAGCAGTGACCGGGACTTCGGCTTGGAGCAGTACTTC
13	TRBJ2-3	TRBV27	NA	many	CASSTDTRGTQYF	TGTGCCAGCAGTACAGATACTAGAGGTACGCAGTATTTT
13	TRBJ2-1	TRBV15	NA	NA	CATSRDNRAGWFF	TGTGCCACCAGCAGAGATAATAGGGCAGGGTGGTTCTTC
17	TRBJ1-3	TRBV7-9	TRBD1	NA	CASSGTGGRPPYNTIYF	TGTGCCAGCAGCGGTACAGGGGGTCGACCTCCGTACAACACCATATATTTT
17	TRBJ2-3	TRBV7-6	NA	NA	CASSLVAPGRGTDTQYF	TGTGCCAGCAGCTTAGTGGCCCCCGGGAGAGGCACAGATACGCAGTATTTT
15	TRBJ1-6	TRBV7-9	NA	NA	CASSSGTGVNSPLHF	TGTGCCAGCAGCTCAGGGACGGGGGTTAATTCACCCCTCCACTTT
15	TRBJ2-1	TRBV7-2	TRBD2	NA	CASSHLAGEVDEQFF	TGTGCCAGCAGCCATCTAGCGGGGGAGGTCGATGAGCAGTTCTTC
16	TRBJ1-6	TRBV5-4	TRBD1	once	CASSQSGQVYNSPLHF	TGTGCCAGCAGCCAAAGCGGACAGGTCTATAATTCACCCCTCCACTTT
12	TRBJ1-1	TRBV30	NA	NA	CAYGRRNTEAFF	TGTGCCTACGGGAGGAGGAACACTGAAGCTTTCTTT
15	TRBJ2-5	TRBV7-9	TRBD1	NA	CASSLRQGGAETQYF	TGTGCCAGCAGCTTAAGACAGGGTGGGGCAGAGACCCAGTACTTC
13	TRBJ1-2	TRBV6-1	NA	NA	CASIGDGIYGYTF	TGTGCCAGCATAGGGGATGGTATCTATGGCTACACCTTC
17	TRBJ2-6	TRBV5-4	TRBD1	NA	CASSLVQGALGANVLTF	TGTGCCAGCAGCCTTGTACAGGGGGCGTTGGGGGCCAACGTCCTGACTTTC
16	TRBJ1-1	TRBV6-5	NA	few	CASSYSLTEGDTEAFF	TGTGCCAGCAGTTACTCTTTGACGGAAGGGGACACTGAAGCTTTCTTT
13	TRBJ2-5	TRBV7-3	NA	NA	CASSKSAGETQYF	TGTGCCAGCAGCAAAAGTGCGGGAGAGACCCAGTACTTC
16	TRBJ1-2	TRBV6-1	NA	NA	CASSERSGALGSGYTF	TGTGCCAGCAGTGAAAGGTCAGGGGCGCTAGGCTCTGGCTACACCTTC
12	TRBJ1-2	TRBV19	NA	NA	CASRISGYGYTF	TGTGCCAGTAGAATTTCAGGGTATGGCTACACCTTC
15	TRBJ1-1	TRBV7-9	NA	NA	CASSLGRGMNTEAFF	TGTGCCAGCAGCTTAGGGAGGGGAATGAACACTGAAGCTTTCTTT
16	TRBJ1-6	TRBV4-1	TRBD1	NA	CASSRALDRGNSPLHF	TGCGCCAGCAGCCGAGCGCTGGACAGGGGTAATTCACCCCTCCACTTT
14	TRBJ2-6	TRBV6-5	NA	NA	CASTRYSGANVLTF	TGTGCCAGCACCCGTTACTCTGGGGCCAACGTCCTGACTTTC
15	TRBJ2-1	TRBV6-6	TRBD2	NA	CASSYYQRGNNEQFF	TGTGCCAGCAGTTACTACCAGCGGGGGAACAATGAGCAGTTCTTC
16	TRBJ1-6	TRBV18	TRBD1	NA	CASSPDRTGNNSPLHF	TGTGCCAGCTCACCAGATCGGACAGGGAATAATTCACCCCTCCACTTT
13	TRBJ2-7	TRBV27	NA	NA	CASSFRVGGEQYF	TGTGCCAGCAGTTTCAGGGTCGGAGGGGAGCAGTACTTC
16	TRBJ1-6	TRBV4-1	NA	NA	CASSPEGGSYNSPLHF	TGCGCCAGCAGCCCGGAAGGAGGGAGCTATAATTCACCCCTCCACTTT
13	TRBJ2-7	TRBV7-2	NA	NA	CASSLAHSHEQYF	TGTGCCAGCAGCTTAGCACATTCCCACGAGCAGTACTTC
12	TRBJ2-3	TRBV5-6	NA	NA	CASSLERRAQYF	TGTGCCAGCAGCTTGGAAAGGAGGGCGCAGTATTTT
15	TRBJ1-5	TRBV28	NA	NA	CASSSASLGNQPQHF	TGTGCCAGCAGCAGCGCAAGCCTGGGCAATCAGCCCCAGCATTTT
16	TRBJ1-4	TRBV15	NA	NA	CATSRERSGAREKLFF	TGTGCCACCAGCAGAGAAAGGTCAGGGGCGCGGGAAAAACTGTTTTTT
16	TRBJ1-4	TRBV18	TRBD1	NA	CASSPPATGANEKLFF	TGTGCCAGCTCACCACCTGCGACAGGGGCTAATGAAAAACTGTTTTTT
13	TRBJ2-2	TRBV6-5	TRBD2	NA	CASRTGGAGELFF	TGTGCCAGCAGGACGGGGGGGGCCGGGGAGCTGTTTTTT
15	TRBJ1-2	TRBV6-2/TRBV6-3	TRBD1	NA	CASSYSRDRIYGYTF	TGTGCCAGCAGTTACTCCCGGGACAGGATTTACGGCTACACCTTC
15	TRBJ1-2	TRBV6-5	NA	NA	CASSYESGMGYGYTF	TGTGCCAGCAGTTACGAGTCGGGAATGGGCTATGGCTACACCTTC
19	TRBJ2-5	TRBV13	TRBD2	NA	CASSSRGAASGGYQETQYF	TGTGCCAGCAGCTCCAGAGGGGCCGCTAGCGGGGGGTACCAAGAGACCCAGTACTTC
17	TRBJ1-5	TRBV7-9	NA	NA	CASSLADSRYSNQPQHF	TGTGCCAGCAGCTTAGCGGACAGTAGGTATAGCAATCAGCCCCAGCATTTT
17	TRBJ1-6	TRBV7-2	NA	once	CASSLEGAGGTYSPLHF	TGTGCCAGCAGCTTAGAGGGCGCGGGGGGGACTTATTCACCCCTCCACTTT
14	TRBJ1-2	TRBV30	NA	NA	CAWSVYRVGYGYTF	TGTGCCTGGAGTGTCTACAGGGTGGGCTATGGCTACACCTTC
15	TRBJ1-1	TRBV30	TRBD1	NA	CAWTRPPVQGRGAFF	TGTGCCTGGACCAGACCCCCAGTACAGGGGCGCGGGGCTTTCTTT
15	TRBJ1-3	TRBV15	NA	NA	CATSRDRVAGNTIYF	TGTGCCACCAGCAGAGATCGGGTGGCAGGAAACACCATATATTTT
15	TRBJ1-1	TRBV24-1	NA	few	CATSGSTGLNTEAFF	TGTGCCACCAGTGGCTCGACAGGTTTGAACACTGAAGCTTTCTTT
15	TRBJ2-7	TRBV9	NA	NA	CASSPALSSVYEQYF	TGTGCCAGCAGCCCCGCCCTAAGCTCTGTCTACGAGCAGTACTTC
17	TRBJ1-3	TRBV25-1	TRBD1	NA	CASSESFSGTGGNTIYF	TGTGCCAGCAGTGAATCATTCTCCGGGACAGGGGGAAACACCATATATTTT
15	TRBJ2-2	TRBV6-5	TRBD1	NA	CASSFDRGLTGELFF	TGTGCCAGCAGTTTCGACAGGGGGCTGACCGGGGAGCTGTTTTTT
13	TRBJ1-1	TRBV28	NA	NA	CASSLEIRKSAFF	TGTGCCAGCAGTTTGGAAATCAGGAAGTCAGCTTTCTTT
16	TRBJ1-3	TRBV6-4	NA	NA	CASSARAGESGNTIYF	TGTGCCAGCAGTGCCAGGGCAGGGGAGAGCGGAAACACCATATATTTT
15	TRBJ2-1	TRBV5-1	NA	NA	CASSGGERVRNEQFF	TGCGCCAGCAGCGGAGGGGAAAGGGTCCGGAATGAGCAGTTCTTC
12	TRBJ2-3	TRBV12-3/TRBV12-4	NA	NA	CASSPSTDTQYF	TGTGCCAGCAGCCCAAGCACAGATACGCAGTATTTT
14	TRBJ2-3	TRBV2	TRBD2	NA	CASSGGTRTDTQYF	TGTGCCAGCAGTGGGGGGACTAGGACAGATACGCAGTATTTT
12	TRBJ1-2	TRBV19	NA	NA	CASSKGDYGYTF	TGTGCCAGTTCAAAGGGGGACTATGGCTACACCTTC
16	TRBJ2-3	TRBV25-1	NA	once	CASSPGGARHTDTQYF	TGTGCCAGCAGCCCTGGCGGGGCCCGTCACACAGATACGCAGTATTTT
15	TRBJ2-7	TRBV19	NA	few	CASSIGGGGFYEQYF	TGTGCCAGTAGTATCGGAGGGGGCGGTTTCTACGAGCAGTACTTC
14	TRBJ2-5	TRBV5-4	NA	once	CASSLRGAGETQYF	TGTGCCAGCAGCTTGAGAGGGGCGGGGGAGACCCAGTACTTC
15	TRBJ1-4	TRBV4-1	TRBD1	few	CASSQQGTGGEKLFF	TGCGCCAGCAGCCAACAAGGGACAGGGGGAGAAAAACTGTTTTTT
16	TRBJ1-2	TRBV24-1	TRBD1	NA	CATSDSRTGLNYGYTF	TGTGCCACCAGTGACTCGAGGACAGGGTTAAACTATGGCTACACCTTC
15	TRBJ1-4	TRBV7-9	TRBD1	NA	CASSLGQGGFEKLFF	TGTGCCAGCAGCTTGGGACAGGGCGGATTTGAAAAACTGTTTTTT